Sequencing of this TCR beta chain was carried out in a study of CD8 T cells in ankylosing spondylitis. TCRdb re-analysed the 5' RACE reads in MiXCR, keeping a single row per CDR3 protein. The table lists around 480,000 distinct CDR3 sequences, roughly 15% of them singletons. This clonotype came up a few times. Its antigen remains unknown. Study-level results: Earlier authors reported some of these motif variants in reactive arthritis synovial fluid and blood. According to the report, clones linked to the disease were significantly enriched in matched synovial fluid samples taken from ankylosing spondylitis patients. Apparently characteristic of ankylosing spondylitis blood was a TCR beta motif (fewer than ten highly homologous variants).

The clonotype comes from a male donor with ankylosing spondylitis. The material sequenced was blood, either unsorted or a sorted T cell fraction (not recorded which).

The DNA for the CDR3 is TGTGCCAGCAGCCTGGGACAGGGCTACTACGAGCAGTACTTC. As protein: CASSLGQGYYEQYF. The chain joins TRBV12-3 or TRBV12-4 to TRBJ2-7, with 9 bases aligning to TRBD1. The CDR3 is made up of 14 amino acids. Trimming cost V 6 bases and J 3 bases; bases outside gene matches: 6.